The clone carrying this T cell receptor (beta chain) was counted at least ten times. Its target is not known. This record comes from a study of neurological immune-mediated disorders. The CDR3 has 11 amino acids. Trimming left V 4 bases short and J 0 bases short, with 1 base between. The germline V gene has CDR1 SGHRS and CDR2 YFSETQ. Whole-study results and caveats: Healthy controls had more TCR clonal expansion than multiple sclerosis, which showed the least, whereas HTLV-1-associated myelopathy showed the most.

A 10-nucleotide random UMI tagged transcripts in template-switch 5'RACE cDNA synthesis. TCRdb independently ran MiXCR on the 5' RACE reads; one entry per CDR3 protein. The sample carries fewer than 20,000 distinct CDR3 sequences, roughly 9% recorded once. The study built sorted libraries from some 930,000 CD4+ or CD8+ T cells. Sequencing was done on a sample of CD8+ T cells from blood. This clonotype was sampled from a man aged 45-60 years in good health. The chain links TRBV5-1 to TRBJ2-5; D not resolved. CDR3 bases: TGCGCCAGCAGCGACCAAGAGACCCAGTACTTC. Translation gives CASSDQETQYF. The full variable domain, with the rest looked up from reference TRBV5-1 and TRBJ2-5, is KAGVTQTPRYLIKTRGQQVTLSCSPISGHRSVSWYQQTPGQGLQFLFEYFSETQRNKGNFPGRFSGRQFSNSRSEMNVSTLELGDSALYLCASSDQETQYFGPGTRLLVL.